Sequencing of this T cell receptor beta chain was carried out in a study of blood T cell repertoires in COVID-19 (dated by TCRdb to about 2020). Study-level background: Samples covering the acute and convalescent phases of COVID-19 were provided by collaborators in the United States, Italy and Spain. The prospective study material was composed of cDNA or gDNA derived from T cells, B-cell-depleted T cells, or PBMCs. Subjects who had been exposed to COVID-19, were actively infected with it, or had recovered from it provided the deeply sampled blood TCRbeta repertoires that made up the dataset. A freely available public database, intended as a resource for researchers studying the immune response to SARS-CoV-2, is where the repertoires were released. The samples were drawn from two sources: the first 160 participants of the ongoing ImmuneRACE study, and 950 to 1,500 subjects contributed by 6 global collaborators. Sample metadata almost always included a de-identified subject ID, COVID-19 status, age in years and sex. Where HLA class I and class II types were available, the types were taken from metadata supplied by the sample provider, not from assay-based typing.

A note on this clone: Its antigen is still unknown. Base qualities are not provided; no much larger clone lies one nucleotide away.

Summary of the overall study and its limitations: How much clinical and demographic metadata was included differed by source and by participant, and the metadata was provided uncurated.

The germline V gene supplies CDR1 SNHLY and CDR2 FYNNEI. From the cysteine up to the phenylalanine, the CDR3 has a length of 17 residues. The kept DNA is CDR3 alone, 51 bases in frame from the first base. Trimming takes 11 bases off V and 0 bases off J; junction bases not matched to a gene: 17. Each collaborating institution followed its own protocols to collect whole blood in K2EDTA tubes. Collaborator samples were shipped for TCRbeta analysis as frozen whole blood, isolated PBMCs, or DNA extracted from either sample type. TCRbeta CDR3 regions were amplified from genomic DNA using the immunoSEQ Assay, a bias-controlled multiplex PCR. For the original study's pipeline: The number of nucleated cells in each sample was estimated from the amplification of reference gene primers within the assay. To quantify the absolute abundance of each unique TCRbeta CDR3 rearrangement, sequence reads were collapsed and filtered. For each sample, productive Simpson clonality was calculated as the square root of Simpson's diversity index across productive rearrangements. TCRdb limited this immuneACCESS table to in-frame rearrangements with V and J called. A share of clones is missing; checked studies link under half to unresolved V genes, and the rest is unexplained. The DNA was the basis for D and trimming; V, J and clone size are from that table. The sample table contains tens of thousands of clones; only one count was recorded for 70% to 75% of them. The ten largest clones represent around 13% of the sample.

The receptor's source is a woman in her seventies with acute or convalescent COVID-19. The V and J genes are TRBV2 and TRBJ1-2; a stretch of 8 junction bases matches TRBD1. The sample comprised peripheral blood. Read as DNA, the sequence is TGTGCCCAAAGTCCCGGGACAGGTTCCCATTCTAACTATGGCTACACCTTC. The resulting protein is CAQSPGTGSHSNYGYTF.